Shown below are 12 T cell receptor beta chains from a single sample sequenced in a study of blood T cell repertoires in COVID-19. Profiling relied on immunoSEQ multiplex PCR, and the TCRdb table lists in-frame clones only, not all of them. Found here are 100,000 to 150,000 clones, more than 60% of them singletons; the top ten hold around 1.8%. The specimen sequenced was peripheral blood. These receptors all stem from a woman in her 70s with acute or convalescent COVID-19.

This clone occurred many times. The CDR3: CASSYGLAGDYEQYF. CDR3 nucleotide sequence: TGTGCCAGCAGTTACGGGTTAGCGGGAGACTACGAGCAGTACTTC. This chain joins TRBV6-6 and TRBJ2-7; 9 nucleotides line up with TRBD2. The CDR3 totals 15 residues. The germline V gene has CDR1 MNHNY and CDR2 SVGAGI (reference sequence). J lost 3 bases, V lost 2 bases, and 5 bases had no gene match.

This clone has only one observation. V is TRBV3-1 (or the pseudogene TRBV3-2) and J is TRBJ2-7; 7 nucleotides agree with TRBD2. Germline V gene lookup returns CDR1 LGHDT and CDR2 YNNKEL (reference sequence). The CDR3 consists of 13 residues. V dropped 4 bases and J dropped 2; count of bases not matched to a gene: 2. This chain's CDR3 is CASSREGAYEQYF. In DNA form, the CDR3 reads TGTGCCAGCAGCCGGGAGGGAGCCTACGAGCAGTACTTC.

CDR3 nucleotide sequence: TGTGCCAGCAGCCTACCGGGACAGGGCAGGTACGAGCAGTACTTC. Its translation is CASSLPGQGRYEQYF. The genes are TRBV11-2 and TRBJ2-7; 9 nucleotides match TRBD1. V gave up 5 bases and J gave up 4 bases; unmatched junction bases: 9. Germline CDR1 is SGHAT and CDR2 is FQNNGV. The CDR3 has 15 residues.

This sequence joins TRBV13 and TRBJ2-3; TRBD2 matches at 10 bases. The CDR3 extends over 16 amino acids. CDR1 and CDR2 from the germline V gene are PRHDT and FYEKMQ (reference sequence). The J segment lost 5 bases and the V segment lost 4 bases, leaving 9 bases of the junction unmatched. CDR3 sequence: CASSSGLADMRDTQYF. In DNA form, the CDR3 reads TGTGCCAGCAGCTCTGGACTAGCGGACATGCGAGATACGCAGTATTTT.

DNA of the CDR3: TGTGCCTGGAGTGTACAGGGAAGCTACTATGGCTACACCTTC. Translating gives CAWSVQGSYYGYTF. The chain employs TRBV30 and TRBJ1-2, with TRBD1 as a possible D gene (6 bases). V shed 0 bases and J shed 3 bases, with 11 bases lying between them. This CDR3 comprises 14 residues. The germline CDR1 and CDR2 sequences are GTSNPN and SVGIG (reference sequence). The full variable domain, in which reference TRBV30 and TRBJ1-2 provide the parts outside the CDR3, is SQTIHQWPATLVQPVGSPLSLECTVEGTSNPNLYWYRQAAGRGLQLLFYSVGIGQISSEVPQNLSASRPQDRQFILSSKKLLLSDSGFYLCAWSVQGSYYGYTFGSGTRLTVV.

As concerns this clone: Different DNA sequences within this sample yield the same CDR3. Here the CDR3 reads CASSRDSNQPQHF. In DNA form, the CDR3 reads TGTGCCAGCAGTCGGGACAGTAATCAGCCCCAGCATTTT. This chain connects TRBV28 to TRBJ1-5, with 7 nucleotides matching TRBD1. Germline V lookup: CDR1 MDHEN, CDR2 SYDVKM. The CDR3 sequence is 13 residues long. V gave up 5 bases and J gave up 4 bases; unmatched junction bases: 2. The full variable domain, with the rest looked up from reference TRBV28 and TRBJ1-5, is DVKVTQSSRYLVKRTGEKVFLECVQDMDHENMFWYRQDPGLGLRLIYFSYDVKMKEKGDIPEGYSVSREKKERFSLILESASTNQTSMYLCASSRDSNQPQHFGDGTRLSIL.

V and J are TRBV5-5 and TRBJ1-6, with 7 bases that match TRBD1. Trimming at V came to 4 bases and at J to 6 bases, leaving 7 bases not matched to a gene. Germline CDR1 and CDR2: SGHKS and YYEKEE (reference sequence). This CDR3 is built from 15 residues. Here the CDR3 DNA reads TGTGCCAGCAGCCTGACACAGGGGATTAATTCACCCCTCCACTTT. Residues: CASSLTQGINSPLHF.

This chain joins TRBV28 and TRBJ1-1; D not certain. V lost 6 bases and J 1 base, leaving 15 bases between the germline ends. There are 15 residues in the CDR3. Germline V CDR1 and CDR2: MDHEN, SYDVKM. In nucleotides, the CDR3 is TGTGCCAGCAGCTACAAAACCGGGAGGAACACTGAAGCTTTCTTT. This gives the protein CASSYKTGRNTEAFF.

CDR3 region: CASSEQGRNTGELFF. In DNA, the CDR3 is TGTGCCAGCAGCGAACAGGGGAGGAACACCGGGGAGCTGTTTTTT. The chain links TRBV7-9 to TRBJ2-2; 7 positions match TRBD1. Per the germline V gene, CDR1 is SEHNR and CDR2 is FQNEAQ (reference sequence). This CDR3 is built from 15 residues. The J segment lost 1 base and the V segment lost 5 bases, leaving 4 bases of the junction unmatched.

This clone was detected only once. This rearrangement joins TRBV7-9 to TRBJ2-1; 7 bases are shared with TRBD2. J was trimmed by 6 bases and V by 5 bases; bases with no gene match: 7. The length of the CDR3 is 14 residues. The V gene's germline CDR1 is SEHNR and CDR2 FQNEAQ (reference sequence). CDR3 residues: CASSPSGTSNEQFF. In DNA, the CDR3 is TGTGCCAGCAGCCCGAGCGGGACCTCCAATGAGCAGTTCTTC.

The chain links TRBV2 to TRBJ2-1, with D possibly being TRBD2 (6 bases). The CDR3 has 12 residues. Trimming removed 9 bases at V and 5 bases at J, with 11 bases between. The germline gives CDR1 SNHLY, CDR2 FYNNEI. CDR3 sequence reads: CASPGRHNEQFF. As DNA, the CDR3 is TGTGCCAGTCCAGGGAGGCACAATGAGCAGTTCTTC.

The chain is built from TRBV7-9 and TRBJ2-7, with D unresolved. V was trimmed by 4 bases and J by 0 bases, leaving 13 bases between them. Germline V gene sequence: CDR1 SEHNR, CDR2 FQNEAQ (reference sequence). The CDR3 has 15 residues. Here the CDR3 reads CASSSQAGLSYEQYF. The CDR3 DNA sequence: TGTGCCAGCAGCTCTCAGGCAGGTCTCTCCTACGAGCAGTACTTC.